The clone carrying this TCR beta chain was detected once. This sample is drawn from a study of blood T cell repertoires in COVID-19. Overall study: Donors in the United States, Italy and Spain gave samples during acute or convalescent COVID-19.

Generated by immunoSEQ multiplex PCR, the TCRdb table keeps only in-frame clones and is missing some. The repertoire holds about 250,000 clones, with approximately 91% as singletons. From germline, CDR1 is SEHNR and CDR2 FQNEAQ (reference sequence). There are 16 residues in the CDR3. V was shortened by 5 bases and J by 1 base, with 16 bases between the two germline ends. The receptor was isolated from a woman aged 40 to 50 who had recovered from COVID-19. Sequencing was done on a sample of peripheral blood. The genes are TRBV7-9 and TRBJ2-3; D is perhaps TRBD2 (5 bases). The CDR3 loop is CASSPPGLTGTDTQYF. CDR3 DNA: TGTGCCAGCAGCCCCCCGGGATTGACCGGCACAGATACGCAGTATTTT.